The T cell receptor beta chain under discussion was sequenced for a study of PD-L1 blockade in urothelial cancer. Study-wide findings and caveats: Durable-benefit patients showed greater tumor-associated blood clone expansion at 3 weeks.

Repertoires were generated with immunoSEQ multiplex PCR, while TCRdb's copy carries only in-frame clones and drops some. The table lists approximately 63,000 clones, 80% to 90% of them singletons. Time point in this sample: pretreatment peripheral blood. About this clone: The antigen is not known.

The clonotype was recovered from a man aged 70-80 years with urothelial cancer. The specimen was PBMCs, collected around atezolizumab (anti-PD-L1) treatment.

In DNA, the CDR3 is TGTGCCAGCAGCCCGGACAGGGTTTCAGATACGCAGTATTTT. Its translation: CASSPDRVSDTQYF. The rearrangement uses TRBV4-2 and TRBJ2-3; the match to TRBD1 covers 8 bases. Losses at the gene ends were 4 bases for V and 4 bases for J; bases not matched to a gene: 4. The CDR3 totals 14 residues. Germline V gene lookup returns CDR1 LGHNA and CDR2 YNFKEQ.